The entry below gives a single T cell receptor (beta chain) sequence along with its context. Its antigen is not known. Each CDR3 protein gets one entry after TCRdb re-called the 5' RACE reads with MiXCR. This sample carries some 630,000 distinct CDR3 sequences, about 7.6% of them seen once, and the ten largest clones take 1.6%. This specimen belongs to a study of identical twins. Study observations and caveats: Weaker excess twin sharing was seen among beta out-of-frame sequences. Modelling approaches yielded underestimates of out-of-frame TCR alpha sharing between monozygotic twins.

The V gene end was trimmed by 3 bases and the J gene end by 6 bases; junction bases not matched to a gene: 7. The CDR3 runs to 14 residues. CDR1 KGHSH and CDR2 LQKENI come from the germline V gene. The same data also went into a second study, on yellow fever vaccine responses in identical twins.

This clonotype was obtained from a young woman in good health. The V gene is TRBV18, the J gene TRBJ2-7; 8 bases line up with TRBD1. Sequencing used PBMCs. The CDR3 region has the DNA TGTGCCAGCTCACCCCCAGGACAGGGAGGCGAGCAGTACTTC. Residues: CASSPPGQGGEQYF.